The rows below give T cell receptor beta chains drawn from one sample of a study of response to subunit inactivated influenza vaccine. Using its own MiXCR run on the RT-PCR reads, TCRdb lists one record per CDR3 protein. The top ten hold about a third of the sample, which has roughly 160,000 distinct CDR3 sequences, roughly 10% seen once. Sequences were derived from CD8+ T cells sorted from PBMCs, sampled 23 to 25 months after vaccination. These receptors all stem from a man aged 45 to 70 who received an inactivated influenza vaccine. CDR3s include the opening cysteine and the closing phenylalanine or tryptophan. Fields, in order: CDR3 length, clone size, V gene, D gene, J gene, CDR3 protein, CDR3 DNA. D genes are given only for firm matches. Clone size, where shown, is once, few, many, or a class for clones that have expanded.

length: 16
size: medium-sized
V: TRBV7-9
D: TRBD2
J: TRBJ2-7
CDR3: CASSPWAGGPGHEQYF
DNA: TGTGCCAGCAGCCCCTGGGCGGGAGGGCCGGGTCATGAGCAGTACTTC

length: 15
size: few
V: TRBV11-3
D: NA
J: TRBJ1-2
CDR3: CASSLPRGPNYGYTF
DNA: TGTGCCAGCAGCTTACCCAGGGGACCAAACTATGGCTACACCTTC

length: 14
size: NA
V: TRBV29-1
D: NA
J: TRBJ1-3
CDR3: CSATGKAAVNTIYF
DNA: TGCAGCGCTACCGGGAAAGCAGCGGTAAACACCATATATTTT

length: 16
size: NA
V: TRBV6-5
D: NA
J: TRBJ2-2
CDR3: CASSYSATGVTGELFF
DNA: TGTGCCAGCAGTTACTCAGCCACGGGGGTCACCGGGGAGCTGTTTTTT

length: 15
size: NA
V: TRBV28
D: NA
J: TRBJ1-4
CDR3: CASSPQAGANEKLFF
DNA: TGTGCCAGCAGTCCCCAGGCGGGTGCTAATGAAAAACTGTTTTTT

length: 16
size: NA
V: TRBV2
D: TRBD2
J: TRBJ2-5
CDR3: CASMGLAYEGQETQYF
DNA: TGTGCCAGCATGGGACTAGCGTATGAGGGCCAAGAGACCCAGTACTTC

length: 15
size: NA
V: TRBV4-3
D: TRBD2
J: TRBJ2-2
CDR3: CASSPGLENTGELFF
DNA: TGCGCCAGCAGCCCCGGACTAGAAAACACCGGGGAGCTGTTTTTT

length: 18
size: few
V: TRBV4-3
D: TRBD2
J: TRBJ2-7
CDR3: CASSQDPYSPGTTYEQYF
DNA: TGCGCCAGCAGCCAAGATCCCTATTCTCCAGGGACTACCTACGAGCAGTACTTC

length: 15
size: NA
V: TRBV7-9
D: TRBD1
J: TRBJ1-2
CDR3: CASSSPGQGIVGYTF
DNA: TGTGCCAGCAGCTCTCCGGGACAGGGTATCGTGGGCTACACCTTC

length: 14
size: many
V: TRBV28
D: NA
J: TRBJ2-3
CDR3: CASSLSASADTQYF
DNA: TGTGCCAGCAGTTTATCCGCCTCCGCGGATACGCAGTATTTT

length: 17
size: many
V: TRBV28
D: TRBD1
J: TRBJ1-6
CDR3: CASRPIRDRGLNSPLHF
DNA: TGTGCCAGCAGACCAATTAGGGACAGGGGTTTGAATTCACCCCTCCACTTT

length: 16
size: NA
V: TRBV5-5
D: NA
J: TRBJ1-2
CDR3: CASSYPAFGGVGGYTF
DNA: TGTGCCAGCAGCTACCCCGCGTTTGGAGGGGTTGGTGGCTACACCTTC

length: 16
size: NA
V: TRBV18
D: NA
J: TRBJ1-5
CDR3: CASSPTAGESNQPQHF
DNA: TGTGCCAGCTCACCCACGGCCGGGGAGAGCAATCAGCCCCAGCATTTT

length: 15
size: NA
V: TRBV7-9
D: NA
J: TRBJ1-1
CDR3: CASRLLGGLNTEAFF
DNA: TGTGCCAGCCGCTTACTCGGGGGATTAAACACTGAAGCTTTCTTT

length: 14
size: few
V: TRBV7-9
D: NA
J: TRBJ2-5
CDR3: CASSLWDEKETQYF
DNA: TGTGCCAGCAGCTTATGGGACGAAAAAGAGACCCAGTACTTC

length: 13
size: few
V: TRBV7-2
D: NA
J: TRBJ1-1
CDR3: CASSPFAGSEAFF
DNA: TGTGCCAGCAGCCCTTTCGCAGGCTCTGAAGCTTTCTTT

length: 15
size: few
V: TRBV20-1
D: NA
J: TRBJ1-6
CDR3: CSAVGHLALYSPLHF
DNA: TGCAGTGCCGTTGGACATCTTGCCCTATATTCACCCCTCCACTTT

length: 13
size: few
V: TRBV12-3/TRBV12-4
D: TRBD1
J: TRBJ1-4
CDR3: CASTRQGGEKLFF
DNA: TGTGCCAGCACGCGACAGGGCGGCGAAAAACTGTTTTTT

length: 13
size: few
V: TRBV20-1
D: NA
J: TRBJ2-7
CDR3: CSARRIGSYEQYF
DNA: TGCAGTGCTAGGCGGATCGGATCCTACGAGCAGTACTTC

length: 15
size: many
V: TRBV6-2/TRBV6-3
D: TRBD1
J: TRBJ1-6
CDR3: CASSQWTGDNSPLHF
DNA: TGTGCCAGCAGTCAGTGGACAGGGGACAATTCACCCCTCCACTTT

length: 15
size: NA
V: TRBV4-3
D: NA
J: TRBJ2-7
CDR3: CASSQDHLALYEQYF
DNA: TGCGCCAGCAGCCAAGATCACCTAGCACTATACGAGCAGTACTTC

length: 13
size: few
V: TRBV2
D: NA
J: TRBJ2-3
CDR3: CASSPDGLDTQYF
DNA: TGTGCCAGCAGTCCTGACGGGTTAGATACGCAGTATTTT

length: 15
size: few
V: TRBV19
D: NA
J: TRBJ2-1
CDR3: CASSTDSGSYNEQFF
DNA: TGTGCCAGTAGTACCGACTCCGGCTCCTACAATGAGCAGTTCTTC

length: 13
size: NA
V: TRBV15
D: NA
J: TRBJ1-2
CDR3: CATSSPGSYGYTF
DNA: TGTGCCACCAGCAGCCCGGGGAGCTATGGCTACACCTTC

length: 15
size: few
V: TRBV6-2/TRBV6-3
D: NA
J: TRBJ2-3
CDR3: CASSYSGHRWATQYF
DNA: TGTGCCAGCAGTTACTCCGGACATAGATGGGCTACGCAGTATTTT

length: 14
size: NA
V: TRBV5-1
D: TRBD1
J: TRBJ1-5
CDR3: CASSLGQGQGPQHF
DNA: TGCGCCAGCAGCTTGGGACAGGGACAGGGGCCCCAGCATTTT

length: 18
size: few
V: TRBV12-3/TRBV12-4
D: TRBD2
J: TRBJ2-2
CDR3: CASSPESGTSGNTGELFF
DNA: TGTGCCAGCAGTCCAGAATCCGGGACTAGCGGGAACACCGGGGAGCTGTTTTTT

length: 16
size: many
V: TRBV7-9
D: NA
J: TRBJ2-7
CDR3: CASSLAFIGYSYEQYF
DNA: TGTGCCAGCAGCTTAGCGTTCATCGGATACTCCTACGAGCAGTACTTC

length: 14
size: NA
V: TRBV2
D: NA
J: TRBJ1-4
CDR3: CASYGQATNEKLFF
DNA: TGTGCCAGCTACGGACAAGCAACTAATGAAAAACTGTTTTTT

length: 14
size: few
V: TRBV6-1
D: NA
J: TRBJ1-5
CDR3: CASSPDPSLNPQHF
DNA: TGTGCCAGCAGCCCGGACCCGAGCCTCAATCCCCAGCATTTT

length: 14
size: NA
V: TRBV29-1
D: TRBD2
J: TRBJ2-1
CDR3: CSVTLAVAYNEQFF
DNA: TGCAGCGTTACACTAGCGGTCGCCTACAATGAGCAGTTCTTC

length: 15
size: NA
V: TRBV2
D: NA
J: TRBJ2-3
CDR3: CASRAPRAQIRSQYF
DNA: TGTGCCAGCAGGGCCCCTAGGGCACAGATACGTTCGCAGTATTTT

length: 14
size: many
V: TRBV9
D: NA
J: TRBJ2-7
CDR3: CASTEGPTPYEQYF
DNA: TGTGCCAGCACGGAGGGACCAACCCCTTACGAGCAGTACTTC

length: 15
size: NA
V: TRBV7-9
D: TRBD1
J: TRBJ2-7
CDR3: CASSFGDRKFYEQYF
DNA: TGTGCCAGCAGCTTTGGGGACAGAAAATTCTACGAGCAGTACTTC

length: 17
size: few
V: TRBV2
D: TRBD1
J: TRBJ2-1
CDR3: CASSERVGTGSYNEQFF
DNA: TGTGCCAGCAGTGAAAGAGTTGGGACAGGGTCCTACAATGAGCAGTTCTTC

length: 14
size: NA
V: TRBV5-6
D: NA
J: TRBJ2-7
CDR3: CASSLYPRSYEQYF
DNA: TGTGCCAGCAGCTTGTACCCGCGTTCCTACGAGCAGTACTTC

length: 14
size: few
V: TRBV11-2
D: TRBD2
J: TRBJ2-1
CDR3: CASSFSGGKNEQFF
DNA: TGTGCCAGCAGCTTTAGCGGGGGGAAGAATGAGCAGTTCTTC

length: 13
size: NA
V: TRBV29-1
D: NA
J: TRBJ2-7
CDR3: CSVRTTSGREQYF
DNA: TGCAGCGTTCGCACTACCTCCGGCCGCGAGCAGTACTTC

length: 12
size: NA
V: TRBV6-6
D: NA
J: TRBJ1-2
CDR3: CASSYSADGYTF
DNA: TGTGCCAGCAGTTACTCGGCAGATGGCTACACCTTC

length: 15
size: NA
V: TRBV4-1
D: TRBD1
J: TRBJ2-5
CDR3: CASSPWGQGMETQYF
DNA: TGCGCCAGCAGCCCCTGGGGACAGGGTATGGAGACCCAGTACTTC

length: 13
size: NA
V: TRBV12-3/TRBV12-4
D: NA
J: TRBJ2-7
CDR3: CASSWHSSYEQYF
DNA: TGTGCCAGCAGTTGGCACAGCTCCTACGAGCAGTACTTC

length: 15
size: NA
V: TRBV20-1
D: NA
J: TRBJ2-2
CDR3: CSASSAALDTGELFF
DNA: TGCAGTGCTAGCTCGGCGGCTCTGGACACCGGGGAGCTGTTTTTT

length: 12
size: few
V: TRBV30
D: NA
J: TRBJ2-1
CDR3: CAFGPTYNEQFF
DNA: TGTGCCTTCGGCCCCACCTACAATGAGCAGTTCTTC

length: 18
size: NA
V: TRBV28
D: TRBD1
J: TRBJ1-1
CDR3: CASSLPPRDRGWDTEAFF
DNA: TGTGCCAGCAGCCTCCCACCCCGGGACAGGGGCTGGGACACTGAAGCTTTCTTT

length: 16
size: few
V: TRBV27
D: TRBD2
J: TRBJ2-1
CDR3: CASSIILAESYNEQFF
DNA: TGTGCCAGCAGTATCATACTAGCGGAGTCCTACAATGAGCAGTTCTTC

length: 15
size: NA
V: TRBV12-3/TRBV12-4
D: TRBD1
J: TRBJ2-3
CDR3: CASSFSDRGIDTQYF
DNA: TGTGCCAGCAGTTTCTCGGACAGGGGGATCGATACGCAGTATTTT

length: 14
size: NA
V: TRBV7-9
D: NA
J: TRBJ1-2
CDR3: CASSFEGTAYGYTF
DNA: TGTGCCAGCAGCTTCGAAGGGACGGCCTATGGCTACACCTTC

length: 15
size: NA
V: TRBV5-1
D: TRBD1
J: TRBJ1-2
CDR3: CASSLARGVKNGYTF
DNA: TGCGCCAGCAGCTTGGCCAGGGGGGTTAAGAATGGCTACACCTTC

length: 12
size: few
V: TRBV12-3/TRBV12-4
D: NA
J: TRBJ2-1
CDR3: CATGDPRDEQFF
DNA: TGTGCCACCGGGGACCCGCGGGATGAGCAGTTCTTC

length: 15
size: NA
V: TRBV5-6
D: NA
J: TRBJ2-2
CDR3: CASSLVETNTGELFF
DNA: TGTGCCAGCAGCTTGGTGGAAACGAACACCGGGGAGCTGTTTTTT

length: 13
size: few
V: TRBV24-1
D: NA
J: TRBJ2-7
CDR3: CATSDFKGVEQYF
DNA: TGTGCCACCAGTGATTTTAAGGGGGTCGAGCAGTACTTC

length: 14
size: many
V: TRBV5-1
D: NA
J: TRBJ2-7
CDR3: CASSLKSSTYEQYF
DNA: TGCGCCAGCAGCTTGAAATCTTCAACCTACGAGCAGTACTTC